One sample yielded the 16 T cell receptor beta chains listed below, sequenced in a study of PD-1 blockade in mismatch repair-deficient tumors. Sequencing used immunoSEQ multiplex PCR; TCRdb keeps in-frame clones, though not all of them. The sample consists of over 100,000 clones, about three quarters of them appearing once. Sequencing used peripheral blood, obtained 60 to 65 weeks after starting pembrolizumab. The receptors derive from an adult with mismatch repair-deficient cancer.

The chain recombines TRBV7-8 with TRBJ2-3, with TRBD1 matching over 7 bases. The CDR3 extends over 15 amino acids. V lost 4 bases and J lost 3; bases outside the gene matches: 7. From germline, CDR1 is SGHVS and CDR2 FQNEAQ. CDR3 protein: CASSSRQGSTDTQYF. Written as DNA, the CDR3 is TGTGCCAGCAGCTCAAGACAGGGTAGTACAGATACGCAGTATTTT.

The chain recombines TRBV10-3 with TRBJ2-7, with TRBD1 as a possible D gene (5 bases). V dropped 2 bases and J dropped 2 bases, with 7 bases sitting between them. The length of the CDR3 is 13 residues. The germline V gene encodes CDR1 ENHRY and CDR2 SYGVKD. The CDR3 here is CAISEGAAYEQYF. The CDR3 coding sequence is TGTGCCATCAGTGAGGGGGCAGCCTACGAGCAGTACTTC.

This clone was detected once. The gene calls are TRBV6-1 and TRBJ2-3; TRBD2 matches at 16 bases. J lost 14 bases, V lost 3 bases, and 8 bases had no gene match. CDR1 MNHNS and CDR2 SASEGT come from the germline V gene. The CDR3 is 15 amino acids. This CDR3 is CASSEGTSGRAVAYF. Written as DNA, the CDR3 is TGTGCCAGCAGTGAGGGGACTAGCGGGAGGGCCGTTGCGTATTTT.

The V gene is TRBV7-3, the J gene TRBJ2-1; D gene uncertain. The V and J ends lost 5 bases and 1 base respectively, with 18 bases between them. Germline V gene sequence: CDR1 SGHTA, CDR2 FQGTGA. The CDR3 length is 17 residues. CDR3 protein: CASSRNYLNRSYNEQFF. DNA of the CDR3: TGTGCCAGCAGCCGGAACTATTTAAATAGGTCCTACAATGAGCAGTTCTTC.

The genes are TRBV7-3 and TRBJ2-3; D uncertain. The CDR3 has 15 amino acids. Germline values: CDR1 SGHTA, CDR2 FQGTGA. Trimming left V 6 bases short and J 1 base short, with 14 bases between. CDR3 nucleotides: TGTGCCAGCAGGTTATCCGGCCAGGGCACAGATACGCAGTATTTT. Amino acid sequence: CASRLSGQGTDTQYF.

The chain has TRBV18 and TRBJ2-7; D may correspond to TRBD1 or TRBD2 (5 bases each). V was trimmed by 4 bases and J by 0 bases, leaving 10 bases between them. The CDR3 consists of 14 residues. Germline assignment: CDR1 KGHSH and CDR2 LQKENI. CDR3: CASSLGTTSYEQYF. The CDR3 nucleotides read TGTGCCAGCTCACTCGGGACGACCTCCTACGAGCAGTACTTC.

This clone was recorded a few times. V and J are TRBV7-9 and TRBJ1-1, with TRBD1 as a possible D gene (6 bases). Per the germline V gene, CDR1 is SEHNR and CDR2 is FQNEAQ (reference sequence). Trimming cost V 1 base and J 6 bases, with 15 bases left between them. There are 15 residues in the CDR3. The CDR3 here is CASSLGQAVTAEAFF. CDR3 nucleotides: TGTGCCAGCAGCTTAGGACAGGCCGTAACCGCTGAAGCTTTCTTT.

The V call is TRBV29-1, the J call TRBJ2-3; the D gene is possibly TRBD2 (5 bases). V shed 2 bases and J shed 5 bases, with 11 bases lying between them. CDR1 and CDR2 (germline): SQVTM, ANQGSEA. The CDR3 covers 13 residues. CDR3 residues: CSVESGIRDTQYF. The DNA for the CDR3 is TGCAGCGTTGAATCGGGGATCAGAGATACGCAGTATTTT.

The rearrangement uses TRBV6-1 and TRBJ2-5; D may be TRBD1 (6 bases). Germline loops: CDR1 MNHNS, CDR2 SASEGT. V shed 5 bases and J shed 4 bases, with 17 bases lying between them. This CDR3 comprises 15 residues. CDR3 sequence: CASSQTGTRRETQYF. The CDR3 bases are TGTGCCAGCAGTCAAACCGGGACACGACGAGAGACCCAGTACTTC.

This chain joins TRBV4-1 and TRBJ1-1; 7 nucleotides agree with TRBD1. The V segment lost 2 bases and the J segment 7 bases; nucleotides outside the gene matches: 4. The germline CDR1 and CDR2 sequences are MGHRA and YSYEKL. This CDR3 contains 13 residues. In DNA, the CDR3 is TGCGCCAGCAGCCAACCCGGGACAGATGAAGCTTTCTTT. Protein sequence: CASSQPGTDEAFF.

J is TRBJ2-6 and V is TRBV19, with D possibly being TRBD1 (5 bases). This CDR3 is built from 18 residues. Germline lookup yields CDR1 LNHDA and CDR2 SQIVND (reference sequence). V was cut by 1 base and J by 0 bases, with 13 bases left in between. The CDR3 nucleotides are TGTGCCAGTAGTATAGCGCAGGGTGCAAACTCTGGGGCCAACGTCCTGACTTTC. Translation gives CASSIAQGANSGANVLTF.

V gene TRBV7-2 combines with J gene TRBJ1-1; 12 bases are a match to TRBD1. V shed 1 base and J 1 base; nucleotides not matched to a gene: 10. CDR1 is SGHTA, CDR2 FQGNSA, per germline. This CDR3 has 19 amino acids. The CDR3: CASSLDGTGGVGANTEAFF. As DNA, the CDR3 is TGTGCCAGCAGCTTAGATGGGACAGGGGGCGTCGGGGCGAACACTGAAGCTTTCTTT. The complete variable domain, with remaining parts taken from reference TRBV7-2 and TRBJ1-1, reads GAGVSQSPSNKVTEKGKDVELRCDPISGHTALYWYRQSLGQGLEFLIYFQGNSAPDKSGLPSDRFSAERTGGSVSTLTIQRTQQEDSAVYLCASSLDGTGGVGANTEAFFGQGTRLTVV.

The rearrangement joins TRBV2 to TRBJ2-5; no clear D. Germline assignment: CDR1 SNHLY and CDR2 FYNNEI. V lost 8 bases and J lost 2, with 12 bases in between. CDR3 length: 13 amino acids. The CDR3 loop is CASSRQEQETQYF. Here the CDR3 DNA reads TGTGCCAGCTCACGGCAGGAGCAAGAGACCCAGTACTTC.

V is TRBV6-1 and J is TRBJ2-4; D is unresolved. CDR3 size: 14 residues. Germline V gene lookup returns CDR1 MNHNS and CDR2 SASEGT. V was shortened by 3 bases and J by 0 bases, with 6 bases between the two germline ends. This CDR3 reads CASSDLLAKNIQYF. DNA for the CDR3: TGTGCCAGCAGTGATTTACTAGCCAAAAACATTCAGTACTTC.

The V gene is TRBV5-4, the J gene TRBJ2-3, with 9 positions matching TRBD1. The V gene's germline CDR1 is SGHNT and CDR2 YYREEE (reference sequence). There are 14 residues in the CDR3. The V segment lost 4 bases and the J segment 6 bases; nucleotides outside the gene matches: 6. In nucleotides, the CDR3 is TGTGCCAGCAGCCGGGGACAGGGTACGGATACGCAGTATTTT. Protein sequence: CASSRGQGTDTQYF.

V and J are TRBV4-1 and TRBJ2-7; 7 nucleotides align to TRBD2. Losses at the gene ends were 0 bases for V and 5 bases for J; bases not matched to a gene: 7. This CDR3 contains 15 residues. Germline V gives CDR1 MGHRA, CDR2 YSYEKL. The CDR3 here is CASSQDPGEGNEQYF. DNA of the CDR3: TGCGCCAGCAGCCAAGATCCGGGGGAGGGGAACGAGCAGTACTTC.